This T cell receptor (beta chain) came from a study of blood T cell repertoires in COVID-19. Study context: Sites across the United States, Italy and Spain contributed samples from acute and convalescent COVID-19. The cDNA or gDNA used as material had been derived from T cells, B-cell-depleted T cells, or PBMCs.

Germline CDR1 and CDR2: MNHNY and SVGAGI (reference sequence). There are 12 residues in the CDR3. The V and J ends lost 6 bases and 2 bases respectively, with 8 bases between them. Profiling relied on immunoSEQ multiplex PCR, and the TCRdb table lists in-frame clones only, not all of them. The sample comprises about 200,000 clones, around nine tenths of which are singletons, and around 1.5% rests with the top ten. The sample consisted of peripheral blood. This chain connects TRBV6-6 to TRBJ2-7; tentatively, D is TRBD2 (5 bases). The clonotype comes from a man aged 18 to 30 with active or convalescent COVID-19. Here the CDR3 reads CASRAGTYEQYF. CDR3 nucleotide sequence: TGTGCCAGCAGGGCGGGCACCTACGAGCAGTACTTC.